Shown below are 27 T cell receptor beta chains from a single sample sequenced in a study of blood T cells in healthy people across ages. Primers used in a second PCR of roughly 6 to 12 cycles were a sample-barcoded 5' primer and a J-beta primer mix. One entry per CDR3 protein results from TCRdb running MiXCR on the 5' RACE reads. The sample includes approximately 800,000 distinct CDR3 sequences, 46% of them seen just once. Sequencing used blood. These receptors were taken from a man older than 75 in good health.

This chain uses TRBV2 with TRBJ2-1; TRBD1 agrees at 8 bases. There are 16 residues in the CDR3. The germline gives CDR1 SNHLY, CDR2 FYNNEI. Trimming cost V 4 bases and J 6 bases; bases outside gene matches: 11. This CDR3 reads CASSGFGTGNGNEQFF. CDR3 bases: TGTGCCAGCAGTGGCTTCGGGACAGGCAACGGCAATGAGCAGTTCTTC.

As regards this clonotype: One base away lies a much larger clone, so this may be a sequencing read error. This chain links TRBV12-3 or TRBV12-4 with TRBJ2-3; 7 positions match TRBD2. This CDR3 has 14 residues. CDR3 bases: TGTGCCAGCAGTTTCACGGGGGGAACAGATATGCAGTATTTT. Translated, it gives CASSFTGGTDMQYF.

This clonotype was recorded many times. The gene calls are TRBV14 and TRBJ2-7; D unresolved. This CDR3 is built from 11 residues. V lost 2 bases to trimming and J lost 5 bases, with 4 bases between them. Germline V gene lookup returns CDR1 SGHDN and CDR2 FVKESK. The CDR3 reads CASSQFNEQYF. The CDR3 DNA reads TGTGCCAGCAGCCAATTCAACGAGCAGTACTTC.

The chain couples TRBV20-1 to TRBJ2-6; no clear D gene. Trimming stripped 3 bases from V and 2 bases from J, with 11 bases between. CDR1 and CDR2 from the germline V gene are DFQATT and SNEGSKA (reference sequence). This CDR3 has 15 amino acids. CDR3 residues: CSARAQTAGANVLTF. In DNA form, the CDR3 reads TGCAGTGCTAGGGCCCAAACGGCTGGGGCCAACGTCCTGACTTTC.

In this sample, this clonotype turned up a few times. V and J are TRBV6-2 or TRBV6-3 and TRBJ2-2; D not resolved. The CDR3 runs 13 residues. Germline V gene data show CDR1 as MNHEY and CDR2 as SVGEGT. V was shortened by 8 bases and J by 1 base, with 8 bases between the two germline ends. CDR3 sequence: CASENLNTGELFF. CDR3 nucleotides: TGTGCCAGCGAGAATTTGAACACCGGGGAGCTGTTTTTT.

The chain recombines TRBV5-1 with TRBJ2-7; TRBD2 aligns across 13 bases. Germline trimming cut 4 bases from V and 5 bases from J; bases unmatched to any gene: 6. Germline CDR1 reads SGHRS; CDR2 reads YFSETQ. The CDR3 length is 15 residues. The DNA for the CDR3 is TGCGCCAGCAGCCTGAGGACTAGCGGGAGTAACGAGCAGTACTTC. It codes for CASSLRTSGSNEQYF.

DNA of the CDR3: TGTGCCAGCAGTTCCCGGACAGGGGTTTCCGGGGAGCTGTTTTTT. Its protein is CASSSRTGVSGELFF. The V and J genes are TRBV12-3 or TRBV12-4 and TRBJ2-2; 9 bases line up with TRBD1. The V and J ends lost 4 bases and 6 bases, in that order; junction bases with no gene match: 6. This CDR3 has 15 residues.

V gene TRBV7-2 combines with J gene TRBJ2-1, with TRBD2 matching over 10 bases. The J call is doubtful: the DNA matches TRBJ2-7 better. The CDR3 spans 16 residues. Germline lookup yields CDR1 SGHTA and CDR2 FQGNSA. The CDR3 DNA reads TGTGCCAGCAGCTTGGTTGCTAGCGGGAGATATGATGAGCAGTACTTC. It specifies CASSLVASGRYDEQYF.

V and J are TRBV20-1 and TRBJ1-4, with 8 bases that match TRBD1. Germline CDR1 DFQATT, CDR2 SNEGSKA (reference sequence). The CDR3 runs to 14 residues. V gave up 4 bases and J gave up 8 bases; unmatched junction bases: 9. The CDR3 DNA reads as TGCAGTGCTAAAACCAGGGGGCGCGGAGAAAAACTGTTTTTT. Its protein is CSAKTRGRGEKLFF.

This clonotype was detected many times. The genes are TRBV20-1 and TRBJ2-1; D perhaps matches TRBD2 (5 bases). The V end was cut by 6 bases, the J end by 6 bases, with 15 bases between. The CDR3 sequence is 13 residues long. Germline assignment: CDR1 DFQATT and CDR2 SNEGSKA (reference sequence). For the CDR3, the DNA is TGCAGTGCCGTCGCGAGGGATCGCAATGAGCAGTTCTTC. Protein sequence: CSAVARDRNEQFF.

The chain employs TRBV20-1 and TRBJ2-5; no reliable D call. V was cut by 4 bases and J by 2 bases, with 8 bases left in between. Germline-derived CDR1 and CDR2 are DFQATT and SNEGSKA (reference sequence). The CDR3 runs to 12 residues. The CDR3 spells CSATYRQETQYF. DNA of the CDR3: TGCAGTGCTACCTACAGACAAGAGACCCAGTACTTC.

This chain connects TRBV27 to TRBJ2-3, with 8 positions matching TRBD1. Germline V gene sequence: CDR1 MNHEY, CDR2 SMNVEV (reference sequence). This CDR3 spans 15 amino acids. The V gene end was trimmed by 3 bases and the J gene end by 5 bases; junction bases not matched to a gene: 7. CDR3 nucleotide sequence: TGTGCCAGCAGTTTCAACAGGGGGATAGGAGATACGCAGTATTTT. This gives the protein CASSFNRGIGDTQYF.

CDR3 residues: CAISDTGSRGDEQYF. CDR3 nucleotides: TGTGCCATCAGTGACACAGGGAGTCGGGGCGACGAGCAGTACTTC. The rearrangement joins TRBV10-3 to TRBJ2-4, with D perhaps TRBD1 (6 bases). The DNA matches TRBJ2-7 better at its end, which makes the J call doubtful. Looked up from germline, CDR1 is ENHRY and CDR2 is SYGVKD. There are 15 residues in the CDR3.

This sequence joins TRBV20-1 and TRBJ1-2; 7 bases match TRBD1. This CDR3 comprises 13 residues. Trimming at V came to 1 base and at J to 8 bases, leaving 7 bases not matched to a gene. Germline-derived CDR1 and CDR2 are DFQATT and SNEGSKA (reference sequence). This CDR3 reads CSARAEAGGGYTF. DNA for the CDR3: TGCAGTGCTAGAGCGGAGGCAGGGGGGGGCTACACCTTC.

This clonotype showed up just a few times. One end of the junction is discordant with germline, which a read error may explain. The chain links TRBV7-3 to TRBJ2-3, with 8 positions matching TRBD2. The CDR3 runs to 16 residues. The germline gives CDR1 SGHTA, CDR2 FQGTGA. The CDR3 DNA reads as TGTGCCAGCAGCTTATATGGGAGCGGGAGCACAGATGCGCAGTATTTT. This sequence encodes CASSLYGSGSTDAQYF.

The chain carries TRBV6-1 and TRBJ1-2; D might be TRBD1 (5 bases). Germline values: CDR1 MNHNS, CDR2 SASEGT. The V end was cut by 7 bases, the J end by 2 bases, with 17 bases between. CDR3 size: 15 residues. In DNA, the CDR3 is TGTGCCAGCACCAGCAGTGTTCAGGGCAACTATGGCTACACCTTC. This codes for CASTSSVQGNYGYTF.

The rearrangement links TRBV7-2 to TRBJ2-1, with a weak D call TRBD1 (6 bases). Germline V lookup: CDR1 SGHTA, CDR2 FQGNSA. The CDR3 is 19 residues long. The V and J ends lost 1 base and 3 bases respectively, with 22 bases between them. The CDR3 DNA reads TGTGCCAGCAGCTTAGAGGCCGGAGCAGGGGACCCGAACTACAATGAGCAGTTCTTC. Its protein is CASSLEAGAGDPNYNEQFF. Filled out from reference TRBV7-2 and TRBJ2-1, the complete variable domain reads GAGVSQSPSNKVTEKGKDVELRCDPISGHTALYWYRQSLGQGLEFLIYFQGNSAPDKSGLPSDRFSAERTGGSVSTLTIQRTQQEDSAVYLCASSLEAGAGDPNYNEQFFGPGTRLTVL.

V gene TRBV4-3 combines with J gene TRBJ2-3; the match to TRBD2 covers 11 bases. The CDR3 covers 15 residues. Per germline, CDR1 LGHNA and CDR2 YSLEER. Trimming removed 3 bases from V and 6 bases from J; junction bases left unmatched: 5. CDR3 DNA sequence: TGCGCCAGCAGCCAGGATTTAGCGGGGGGGGATACGCAGTATTTT. It encodes CASSQDLAGGDTQYF.

The V and J genes are TRBV15 and TRBJ2-3; TRBD1 matches 10 bases. The V gene's germline CDR1 is LNHNV and CDR2 YYDKDF (reference sequence). This CDR3 is built from 15 residues. Unmatched junction bases numbered 9, after V lost 6 bases and J lost 6 bases. The CDR3 spells CATRSRTGGADTQYF. DNA for the CDR3: TGTGCCACCAGAAGTCGGACAGGGGGGGCGGATACGCAGTATTTT. Drawing the rest from reference TRBV15 and TRBJ2-3, the complete variable domain is DAMVIQNPRYQVTQFGKPVTLSCSQTLNHNVMYWYQQKSSQAPKLLFHYYDKDFNNEADTPDNFQSRRPNTSFCFLDIRSPGLGDTAMYLCATRSRTGGADTQYFGPGTRLTVL.

As regards this clonotype: This clone may be a read error of a much larger clone one base away. V usage is TRBV12-3 or TRBV12-4 and J usage is TRBJ2-1; D may be TRBD1 or TRBD2 (5 bases each). The CDR3 loop spans 14 amino acids. Here the CDR3 reads CAGSPGTFYNEQFF. The CDR3 nucleotides read TGTGCCGGCAGTCCCGGGACCTTTTACAATGAGCAGTTCTTC.

The chain combines TRBV29-1 with TRBJ1-1; no reliable D call. Germline V gene data show CDR1 as SQVTM and CDR2 as ANQGSEA. V lost 1 base and J lost 1, with 7 bases in between. The CDR3 loop spans 13 amino acids. The CDR3, as DNA: TGCAGCGTTGAAGTTTCCCCGAACACTGAAGCTTTCTTT. It is translated as CSVEVSPNTEAFF.

The V gene is TRBV5-1, the J gene TRBJ2-2; TRBD1 agrees at 8 bases. The CDR3 has 14 amino acids. V lost 5 bases, J lost 6 bases, and 6 bases stayed unmatched. Germline CDR1 reads SGHRS; CDR2 reads YFSETQ. In nucleotides, the CDR3 is TGCGCCAGCAGATTGACAGGGGAGGCCGGGGAGCTGTTTTTT. Amino acids: CASRLTGEAGELFF. The whole variable domain, filled in from reference TRBV5-1 and TRBJ2-2, reads KAGVTQTPRYLIKTRGQQVTLSCSPISGHRSVSWYQQTPGQGLQFLFEYFSETQRNKGNFPGRFSGRQFSNSRSEMNVSTLELGDSALYLCASRLTGEAGELFFGEGSRLTVL.

The chain employs TRBV24-1 and TRBJ2-3; D is unclear. The CDR3 runs to 15 residues. The germline V gene encodes CDR1 KGHDR and CDR2 SFDVKD. V was shortened by 1 base and J by 4 bases, with 11 bases between the two germline ends. As DNA, the CDR3 is TGTGCCACCAGTGATTTCTTCCAGGACCCAGATACGCAGTATTTT. Translated: CATSDFFQDPDTQYF.

The V call is TRBV20-1, the J call TRBJ2-1; 11 bases are shared with TRBD2. The CDR3 covers 16 residues. V trimming: 5 bases; J trimming: 1 base; junction bases outside the gene matches: 7. CDR1 and CDR2 from the germline V gene are DFQATT and SNEGSKA (reference sequence). Here the CDR3 DNA reads TGCAGTGCTGAAAGTACTAGCGGGAGTTCCTACAATGAGCAGTTCTTC. Its translation is CSAESTSGSSYNEQFF.

This clonotype appeared a few times. This sequence joins TRBV12-3 or TRBV12-4 and TRBJ2-5, with D possibly being TRBD2 (6 bases). CDR3 size: 14 residues. The V end lost 3 bases, the J end lost 5 bases, and 13 bases lay between the germline ends. The CDR3 DNA follows: TGTGCCAGCAGTTTTGGCAGGACTATGGAGACCCAGTACTTC. Protein product: CASSFGRTMETQYF.

This chain joins TRBV11-2 and TRBJ2-7; 7 bases align to TRBD1. CDR1 is SGHAT, CDR2 FQNNGV, per germline. CDR3 size: 13 residues. With V trimmed by 4 bases and J by 6 bases, 6 bases remained unmatched. The CDR3 DNA is TGTGCCAGCAGCTGGGGGACAGTTCGCGAGCAGTACTTC. Translation: CASSWGTVREQYF.

The CDR3 region is CASSSAPDPKWETQFF. CDR3 DNA sequence: TGTGCCAGCAGCTCCGCTCCGGACCCCAAGTGGGAGACCCAGTTCTTC. The rearrangement links TRBV7-9 to TRBJ2-1; D may be TRBD2 (5 bases). Germline loops: CDR1 SEHNR, CDR2 FQNEAQ (reference sequence). The CDR3 loop spans 16 amino acids. V lost 4 bases and J 13 bases, leaving 26 bases between the germline ends. The whole variable domain, filled in from reference TRBV7-9 and TRBJ2-1, reads DTGVSQNPRHKITKRGQNVTFRCDPISEHNRLYWYRQTLGQGPEFLTYFQNEAQLEKSRLLSDRFSAERPKGSFSTLEIQRTEQGDSAMYLCASSSAPDPKWETQFFGPGTRLTVL.